The T cell receptor beta chain under discussion was sequenced for a study of blood T cell repertoires in COVID-19. Repertoires were generated with immunoSEQ multiplex PCR, while TCRdb's copy carries only in-frame clones and drops some. The repertoire holds more than 450,000 clones, with around 90% as singletons. This CDR3 is built from 16 residues. V was clipped by 9 bases and J by 5 bases; unmatched bases: 14. Looked up from germline, CDR1 is KGHDR and CDR2 is SFDVKD. This TCR derives from a woman younger than 30 who had recovered from COVID-19. The source material was PBMCs or T cells enriched from blood (not recorded which). This chain joins TRBV24-1 and TRBJ1-1, with 10 bases identical to TRBD1. The CDR3 DNA follows: TGTGCCACCCCGCCCCAGGGGGACAGGGGCCAAACTGAAGCTTTCTTT. As protein: CATPPQGDRGQTEAFF.